One T cell receptor beta chain is described in this entry. Its antigen remains unknown. Prior to thyroid surgery, none of the patients had received any treatment. Source study methods: Clinicopathological groups supplied CDR3 differences that were used to build a distant-metastasis classifier for papillary thyroid cancer. With MiXCR, TCRdb reprocessed the PCR reads. TCRdb, not the original authors, processed these V and J calls. Here the sample spans more than 10,000 clones, 23% being singletons. This entry comes from a study of metastatic and nonmetastatic thyroid tumors. Study overall: Malignant and benign thyroid patients had repertoires compared in peripheral blood and tumor or nodule tissue.

Study results and caveats: In both blood and tumor samples, TCR beta diversity was reported significantly higher for malignant than benign nodules.

The CDR3 sequence is 15 residues long. The germline V gene has CDR1 MNHNY and CDR2 SVGAGI (reference sequence). With 3 bases clipped from V and 4 bases from J, the junction kept 7 bases outside the gene matches. This TCR was recovered from a female donor with papillary thyroid cancer or a benign thyroid nodule (not recorded which). Some clones in this sample may be carry-over from other donors' samples. This sequence joins TRBV6-6 and TRBJ1-2; 8 nucleotides line up with TRBD1. Sequences were obtained from adjacent normal tissue. In DNA, the CDR3 is TGTGCCAGCAGTTATAGACGGACAGGGACCTATGGCTACACCTTC. Translation: CASSYRRTGTYGYTF.